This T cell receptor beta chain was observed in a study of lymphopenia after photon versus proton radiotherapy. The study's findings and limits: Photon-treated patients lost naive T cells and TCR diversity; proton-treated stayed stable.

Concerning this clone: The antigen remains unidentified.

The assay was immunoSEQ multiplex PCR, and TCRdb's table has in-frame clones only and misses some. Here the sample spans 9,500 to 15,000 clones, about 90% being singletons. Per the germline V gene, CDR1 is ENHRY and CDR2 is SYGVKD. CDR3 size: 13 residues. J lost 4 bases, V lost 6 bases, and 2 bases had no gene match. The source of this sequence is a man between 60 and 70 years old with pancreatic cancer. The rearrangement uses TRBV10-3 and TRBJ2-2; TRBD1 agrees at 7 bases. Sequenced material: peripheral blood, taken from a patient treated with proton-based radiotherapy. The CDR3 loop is CAIRGQTTGELFF. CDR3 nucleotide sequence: TGTGCCATCAGGGGACAGACCACCGGGGAGCTGTTTTTT.